This T cell receptor beta chain was retrieved from a study of shared clonotypes between healthy human individuals. Turning to this clone: Its antigen is unidentified.

Using immunoSEQ multiplex PCR, the repertoire was profiled, and TCRdb retains in-frame clones only, with some absent. The sample carries 2 million to 2.5 million clones, 90% to 97% recorded once. The CDR3 is made up of 14 amino acids. Trimming stripped 0 bases from V and 8 bases from J, with 13 bases between. In germline, CDR1 is GTSNPN, CDR2 SVGIG (reference sequence). Broader study findings: Non-shared clonotypes had lower generation probabilities than those shared by all four donors.

The TCR was taken from a man younger than 35 in good health. The chain joins TRBV30 to TRBJ1-4; a possible D gene is TRBD1 (5 bases). The material sequenced was naive CD4+ T cells sorted from blood. Subset denoted: CD45RA+ positively selected. The CDR3 DNA reads TGTGCCTGGAGTGTATCAGGGATCGGGGAAAAACTGTTTTTT. Its translation is CAWSVSGIGEKLFF.